This TCR beta chain stems from a study of PD-1 blockade in mismatch repair-deficient tumors. V was trimmed by 2 bases and J by 3 bases, leaving 8 bases between them. The CDR3 has 13 residues. Per germline, CDR1 MNHNS and CDR2 SASEGT. Libraries were prepared by immunoSEQ multiplex PCR; TCRdb keeps only in-frame clonotypes and omits some of them. Of about 38,000 clones listed, 79% are singletons. The TCR-sequenced patients were a few responders to pembrolizumab. V gene TRBV6-1 combines with J gene TRBJ2-7; TRBD1 is a possible D gene (6 bases). The receptor comes from an adult with mismatch repair-deficient cancer. The source was peripheral blood, collected 4 weeks after starting pembrolizumab. The CDR3 DNA is TGTGCCAGCAGTGAACGGGACATCTACGAGCAGTACTTC. Translation gives CASSERDIYEQYF.